The 15 T cell receptor beta chains below all came from one sample that was sequenced in a study of response to subunit inactivated influenza vaccine. One entry per CDR3 protein, called by TCRdb with MiXCR from the RT-PCR reads. The sample has some 850,000 distinct CDR3 sequences; about 18% are singletons. Sequencing was performed on PBMCs from blood, taken 5 days after vaccination. The receptors were gathered from a man between 50 and 59 years old who received an inactivated influenza vaccine.

This clonotype appeared many times. CDR3 nucleotide sequence: TGCAGCGTGGGACAGCCGGGAGGAGGCAATGAGCAGTTCTTC. Translated, it gives CSVGQPGGGNEQFF. The chain links TRBV29-1 to TRBJ2-1, with D tentatively TRBD1 or TRBD2 (7 bases each). V was pared by 6 bases and J by 6 bases, with 18 bases between. Germline V gives CDR1 SQVTM, CDR2 ANQGSEA. The CDR3 spans 14 residues.

V is TRBV5-6 and J is TRBJ2-1; 10 nucleotides agree with TRBD1. Germline CDR1 is SGHDT and CDR2 is YYEEEE. The CDR3 runs 15 residues. V trimming: 1 base; J trimming: 5 bases; junction bases outside the gene matches: 3. CDR3 amino acids: CASSLRDRGHNEQFF. Written as DNA, the CDR3 is TGTGCCAGCAGCTTGCGGGACAGGGGACACAATGAGCAGTTCTTC.

This chain links TRBV7-3 with TRBJ2-5; 10 positions match TRBD2. The CDR3 loop spans 19 amino acids. V lost 5 bases, J lost 2 bases, and 17 bases stayed unmatched. Germline lookup yields CDR1 SGHTA and CDR2 FQGTGA. This CDR3 reads CASSPRGTSDTGGQETQYF. The CDR3 nucleotides are TGTGCCAGCAGCCCTCGAGGGACTAGCGATACAGGGGGGCAAGAGACCCAGTACTTC.

CDR3 sequence: CASSLSGKTQYF. Written as DNA, the CDR3 is TGTGCCAGCAGTTTATCAGGGAAGACCCAGTACTTC. V usage is TRBV12-3 or TRBV12-4 and J usage is TRBJ2-5; possibly TRBD1 for D (5 bases). V dropped 2 bases and J dropped 6 bases, with 7 bases sitting between them. The CDR3 spans 12 residues.

The rearrangement uses TRBV12-3 or TRBV12-4 and TRBJ1-2, with D uncertain. The CDR3 sequence is 14 residues long. Trimming removed 6 bases from V and 4 bases from J, with 15 bases in between. This CDR3 reads CASSVGLLGYGYTF. CDR3 bases: TGTGCCAGCAGCGTAGGTTTGCTGGGCTATGGCTACACCTTC.

This clonotype was seen a few times. The chain is built from TRBV6-5 and TRBJ1-2, with D possibly matching TRBD1 (5 bases). The CDR3 extends over 15 amino acids. Deletions cut 0 bases from V and 4 bases from J, with 12 bases between. Germline V lookup: CDR1 MNHEY, CDR2 SVGAGI. Here the CDR3 DNA reads TGTGCCAGCAGTTACTCCCGGGGACCCGGCTATGGCTACACCTTC. Protein sequence: CASSYSRGPGYGYTF.

Details on this clonotype: A read error may explain this, as a much larger clone is one base away. The chain combines TRBV10-3 with TRBJ2-7, with D unclear. CDR1 ENHRY and CDR2 SYGVKD come from the germline V gene. CDR3 length: 12 amino acids. The CDR3 loop reads CTISEGPYEQYF. In DNA form, the CDR3 reads TGTACCATCAGTGAAGGTCCCTACGAGCAGTACTTC.

This chain's CDR3 is CASSTNQGVYEQFF. CDR3 sequence (DNA): TGTGCCAGCAGTACGAACCAGGGGGTCTATGAGCAGTTCTTC. The genes are TRBV7-2 and TRBJ2-1, with TRBD1 identical over 7 bases. CDR1 is SGHTA, CDR2 FQGNSA, per germline. This CDR3 has 14 residues. V lost 6 bases, J lost 8 bases, and 10 bases stayed unmatched. The whole variable domain, filled in from reference TRBV7-2 and TRBJ2-1, reads GAGVSQSPSNKVTEKGKDVELRCDPISGHTALYWYRQSLGQGLEFLIYFQGNSAPDKSGLPSDRFSAERTGGSVSTLTIQRTQQEDSAVYLCASSTNQGVYEQFFGPGTRLTVL.

The rearrangement uses TRBV5-1 and TRBJ2-5; 10 nucleotides match TRBD2. The CDR3 has 15 amino acids. V shed 2 bases, J shed 5 bases, and the junction held 6 bases outside the gene matches. Per the germline V gene, CDR1 is SGHRS and CDR2 is YFSETQ. CDR3 bases: TGCGCCAGCAGCTTAAGGGCTAGCGGGAGTGAGACCCAGTACTTC. Translating gives CASSLRASGSETQYF.

The chain couples TRBV4-1 to TRBJ2-5; TRBD1 matches 10 bases. The CDR3 is 16 residues long. CDR1 is MGHRA and CDR2 is YSYEKL in the germline V gene. V was clipped by 1 base and J by 0 bases; unmatched bases: 2. The CDR3 nucleotides read TGCGCCAGCAGCCAAGTGGACAGGGGGTACCAAGAGACCCAGTACTTC. Translating it yields CASSQVDRGYQETQYF.

This clonotype was counted between two and nine times. The J gene is TRBJ2-7, the V gene TRBV6-5, with 10 bases matching TRBD2. The trim removed 3 bases at V and 3 bases at J, leaving 5 bases unmatched. Germline V lookup: CDR1 MNHEY, CDR2 SVGAGI. The CDR3 has 15 residues. The CDR3 here is CASSYQLAGYYEQYF. Here the CDR3 DNA reads TGTGCCAGCAGTTATCAACTAGCGGGGTACTACGAGCAGTACTTC.

This chain links TRBV12-3 or TRBV12-4 with TRBJ2-7; TRBD1 matches at 9 bases. The CDR3 has 14 amino acids. The junction had 4 bases not matched to a gene; V was cut back by 4 bases and J by 3 bases. The CDR3 DNA is TGTGCCAGCAGTTCAGACAGGGGGATCTACGAGCAGTACTTC. Protein: CASSSDRGIYEQYF.

This clonotype was seen only once. The CDR3 nucleotides are TGCAGTGCTAGAGGCGGCATGTGGGGGGCCTACGAGCAGTACTTC. The encoded protein is CSARGGMWGAYEQYF. The V and J genes are TRBV20-1 and TRBJ2-7; TRBD2 might be the D (6 bases). V was cut by 1 base and J by 2 bases, with 15 bases left in between. The CDR3 is 15 amino acids. Germline V gives CDR1 DFQATT, CDR2 SNEGSKA (reference sequence).

This sequence joins TRBV3-1 and TRBJ2-1; 11 positions match TRBD2. The CDR3 has 15 residues. After removal of 2 bases from V and 6 bases from J, the junction contained 3 bases not matched to a gene. CDR1 and CDR2 from the germline V gene are LGHDT and YNNKEL (reference sequence). The CDR3 region has the DNA TGTGCCAGCAGCCAAAGGCTAGCGGGAGGCAATGAGCAGTTCTTC. As protein: CASSQRLAGGNEQFF.

This clonotype was observed a handful of times. The gene calls are TRBV27 and TRBJ2-3; D gene ambiguous. V lost 6 bases and J 4 bases, leaving 17 bases between the germline ends. The germline gives CDR1 MNHEY, CDR2 SMNVEV (reference sequence). There are 15 residues in the CDR3. The CDR3 region has the DNA TGTGCCAGCAGCGCAGACCCGGACGGCGCAGATACGCAGTATTTT. It is translated as CASSADPDGADTQYF.